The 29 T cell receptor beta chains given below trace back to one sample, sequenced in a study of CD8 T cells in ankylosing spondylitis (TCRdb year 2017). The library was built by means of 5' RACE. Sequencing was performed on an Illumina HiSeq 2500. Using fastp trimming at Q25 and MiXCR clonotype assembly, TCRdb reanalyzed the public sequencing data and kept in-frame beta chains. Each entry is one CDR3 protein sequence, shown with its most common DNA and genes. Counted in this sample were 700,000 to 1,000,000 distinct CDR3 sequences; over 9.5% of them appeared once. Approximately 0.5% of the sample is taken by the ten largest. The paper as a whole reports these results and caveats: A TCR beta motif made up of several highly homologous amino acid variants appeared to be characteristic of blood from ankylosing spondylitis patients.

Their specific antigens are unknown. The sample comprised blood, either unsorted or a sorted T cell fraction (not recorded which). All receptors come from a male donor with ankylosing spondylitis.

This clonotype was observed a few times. The CDR3 coding sequence is TGTGCCTGGAGTGGGGGGTGGTCGAACACCGGGGAGCTGTTTTTT. Its translation: CAWSGGWSNTGELFF. The rearrangement links TRBV30 to TRBJ2-2; D tentatively fits TRBD1 or TRBD2 (5 bases each). CDR1 and CDR2 (germline): GTSNPN, SVGIG (reference sequence). The V end was cut by 1 base, the J end by 0 bases, with 9 bases between. The CDR3 is 15 residues long. Looking up the rest from reference TRBV30 and TRBJ2-2 gives the full variable domain: SQTIHQWPATLVQPVGSPLSLECTVEGTSNPNLYWYRQAAGRGLQLLFYSVGIGQISSEVPQNLSASRPQDRQFILSSKKLLLSDSGFYLCAWSGGWSNTGELFFGEGSRLTVL.

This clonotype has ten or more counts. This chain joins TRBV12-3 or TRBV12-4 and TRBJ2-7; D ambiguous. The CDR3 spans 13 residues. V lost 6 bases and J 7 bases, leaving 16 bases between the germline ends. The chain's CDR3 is CASRLRTAEEQYF. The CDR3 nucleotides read TGTGCCAGCAGACTCCGGACCGCCGAGGAGCAGTACTTC.

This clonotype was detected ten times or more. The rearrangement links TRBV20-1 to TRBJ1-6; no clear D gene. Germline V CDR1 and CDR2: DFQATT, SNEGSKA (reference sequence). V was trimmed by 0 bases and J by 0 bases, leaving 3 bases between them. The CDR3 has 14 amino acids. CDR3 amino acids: CSAREVSYNSPLHF. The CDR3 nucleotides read TGCAGTGCTAGAGAAGTCTCCTATAATTCACCCCTCCACTTT.

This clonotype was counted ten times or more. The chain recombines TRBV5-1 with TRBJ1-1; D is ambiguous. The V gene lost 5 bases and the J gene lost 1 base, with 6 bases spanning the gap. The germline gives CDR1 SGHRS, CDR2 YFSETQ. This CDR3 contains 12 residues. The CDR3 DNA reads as TGCGCCAGCAGGCACAGGAACACTGAAGCTTTCTTT. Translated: CASRHRNTEAFF.

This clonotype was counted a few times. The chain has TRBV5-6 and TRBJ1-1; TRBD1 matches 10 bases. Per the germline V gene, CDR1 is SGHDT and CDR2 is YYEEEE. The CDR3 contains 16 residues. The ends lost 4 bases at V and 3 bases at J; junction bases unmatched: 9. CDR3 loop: CASSRTGQGFDTEAFF. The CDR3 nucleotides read TGTGCCAGCAGCCGGACGGGACAGGGGTTTGACACTGAAGCTTTCTTT.

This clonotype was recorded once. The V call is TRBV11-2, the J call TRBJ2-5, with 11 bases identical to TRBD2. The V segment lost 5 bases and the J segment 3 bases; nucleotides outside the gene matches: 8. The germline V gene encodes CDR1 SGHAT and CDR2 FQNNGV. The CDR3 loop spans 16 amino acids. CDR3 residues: CASSIHLTSGKETQYF. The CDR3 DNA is TGTGCCAGCAGCATACACCTGACTAGCGGGAAAGAGACCCAGTACTTC.

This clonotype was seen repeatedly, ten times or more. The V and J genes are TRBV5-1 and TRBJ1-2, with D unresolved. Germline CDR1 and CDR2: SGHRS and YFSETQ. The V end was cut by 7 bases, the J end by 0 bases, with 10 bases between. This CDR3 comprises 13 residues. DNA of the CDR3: TGCGCCAGCTCCCCCCCCTCTAACTATGGCTACACCTTC. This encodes CASSPPSNYGYTF.

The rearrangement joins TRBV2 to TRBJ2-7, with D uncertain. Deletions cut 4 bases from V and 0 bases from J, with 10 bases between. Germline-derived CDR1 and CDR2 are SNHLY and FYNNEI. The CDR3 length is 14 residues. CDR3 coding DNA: TGTGCCAGCAGTGTTTGGGCGGTCTCCTACGAGCAGTACTTC. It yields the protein CASSVWAVSYEQYF.

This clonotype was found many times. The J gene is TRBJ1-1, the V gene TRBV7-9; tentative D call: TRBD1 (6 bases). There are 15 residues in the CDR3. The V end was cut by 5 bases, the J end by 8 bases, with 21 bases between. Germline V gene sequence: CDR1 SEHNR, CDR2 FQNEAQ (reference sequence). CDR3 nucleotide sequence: TGTGCCAGCAGCCATACAGGGCGACGGCCACTGGAAGCTTTCTTT. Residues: CASSHTGRRPLEAFF.

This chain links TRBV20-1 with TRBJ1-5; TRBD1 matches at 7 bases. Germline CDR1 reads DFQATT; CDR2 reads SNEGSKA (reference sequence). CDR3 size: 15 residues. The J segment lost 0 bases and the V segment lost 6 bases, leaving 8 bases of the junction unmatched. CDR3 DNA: TGCAGTGCGACAGGGCTGCCATATAGCAATCAGCCCCAGCATTTT. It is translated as CSATGLPYSNQPQHF.

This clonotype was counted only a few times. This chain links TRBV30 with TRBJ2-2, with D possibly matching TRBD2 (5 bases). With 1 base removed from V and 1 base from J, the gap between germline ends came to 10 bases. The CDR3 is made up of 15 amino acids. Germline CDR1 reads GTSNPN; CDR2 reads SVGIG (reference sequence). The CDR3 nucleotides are TGTGCCTGGAGTGGAGGGTGGGGGAACACCGGGGAGCTGTTTTTT. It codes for CAWSGGWGNTGELFF. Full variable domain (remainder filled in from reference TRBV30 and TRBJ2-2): SQTIHQWPATLVQPVGSPLSLECTVEGTSNPNLYWYRQAAGRGLQLLFYSVGIGQISSEVPQNLSASRPQDRQFILSSKKLLLSDSGFYLCAWSGGWGNTGELFFGEGSRLTVL.

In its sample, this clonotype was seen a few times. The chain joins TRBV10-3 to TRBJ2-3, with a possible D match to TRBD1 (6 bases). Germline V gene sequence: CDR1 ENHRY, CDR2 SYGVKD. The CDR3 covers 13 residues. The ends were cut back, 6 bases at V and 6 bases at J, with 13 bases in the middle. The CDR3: CAISTGNWDTQYF. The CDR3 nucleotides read TGTGCCATCAGCACAGGGAATTGGGATACGCAGTATTTT.

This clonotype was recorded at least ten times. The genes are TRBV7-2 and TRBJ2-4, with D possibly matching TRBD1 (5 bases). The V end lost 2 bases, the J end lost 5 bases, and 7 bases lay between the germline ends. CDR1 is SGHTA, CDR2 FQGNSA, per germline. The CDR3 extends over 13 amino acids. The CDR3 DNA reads TGTGCCAGCAGCTTATACAGGCAAAACATTCAGTACTTC. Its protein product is CASSLYRQNIQYF.

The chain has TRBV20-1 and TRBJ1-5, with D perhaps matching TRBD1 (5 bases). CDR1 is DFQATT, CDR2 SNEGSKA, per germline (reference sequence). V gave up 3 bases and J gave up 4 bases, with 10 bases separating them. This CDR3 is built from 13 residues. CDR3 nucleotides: TGCAGTGCTAGGGGGGAGGCGAATCAGCCCCAGCATTTT. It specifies CSARGEANQPQHF.

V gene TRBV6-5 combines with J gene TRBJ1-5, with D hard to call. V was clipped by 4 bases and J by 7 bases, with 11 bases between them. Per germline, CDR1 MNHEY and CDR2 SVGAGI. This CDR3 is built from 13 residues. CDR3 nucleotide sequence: TGTGCCAGCAGTTCCCAGACGTTGCAGCCCCAGCATTTT. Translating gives CASSSQTLQPQHF.

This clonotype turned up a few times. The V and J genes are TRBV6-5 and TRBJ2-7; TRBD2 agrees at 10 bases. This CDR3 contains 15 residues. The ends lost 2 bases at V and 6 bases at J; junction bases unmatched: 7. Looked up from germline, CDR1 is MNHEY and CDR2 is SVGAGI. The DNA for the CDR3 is TGTGCCAGCAGTTACCTCAGGCTAGCGGGGGTCGAGCAGTACTTC. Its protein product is CASSYLRLAGVEQYF.

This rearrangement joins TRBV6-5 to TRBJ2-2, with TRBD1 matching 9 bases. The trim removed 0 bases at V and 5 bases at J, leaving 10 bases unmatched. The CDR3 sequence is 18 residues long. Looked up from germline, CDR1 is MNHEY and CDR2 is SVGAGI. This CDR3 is CASSYSIVGQGGTGELFF. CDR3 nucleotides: TGTGCCAGCAGTTACTCGATCGTGGGACAGGGCGGAACCGGGGAGCTGTTTTTT.

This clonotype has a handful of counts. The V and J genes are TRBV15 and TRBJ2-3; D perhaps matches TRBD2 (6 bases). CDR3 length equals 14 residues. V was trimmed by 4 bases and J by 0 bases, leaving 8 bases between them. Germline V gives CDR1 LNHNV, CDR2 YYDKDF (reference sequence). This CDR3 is CATSIRGSTDTQYF. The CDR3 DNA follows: TGTGCCACCAGCATCCGGGGGAGCACAGATACGCAGTATTTT.

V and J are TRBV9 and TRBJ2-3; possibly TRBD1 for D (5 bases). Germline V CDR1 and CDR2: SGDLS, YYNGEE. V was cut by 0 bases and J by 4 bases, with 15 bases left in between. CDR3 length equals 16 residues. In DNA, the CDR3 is TGTGCCAGCAGCGTAGAGGGCGTGGGGCGACCAGATACGCAGTATTTT. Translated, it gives CASSVEGVGRPDTQYF.

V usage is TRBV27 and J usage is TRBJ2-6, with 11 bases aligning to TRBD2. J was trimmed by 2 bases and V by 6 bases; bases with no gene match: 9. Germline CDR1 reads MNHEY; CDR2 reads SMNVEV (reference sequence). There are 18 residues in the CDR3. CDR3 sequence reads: CASSPLAGGSAGANVLTF. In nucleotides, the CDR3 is TGTGCCAGCAGCCCCCTAGCGGGGGGTTCAGCTGGGGCCAACGTCCTGACTTTC.

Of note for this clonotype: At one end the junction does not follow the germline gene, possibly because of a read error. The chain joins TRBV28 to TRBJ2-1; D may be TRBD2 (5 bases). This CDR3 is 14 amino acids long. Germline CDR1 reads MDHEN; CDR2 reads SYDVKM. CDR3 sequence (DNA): TGTGCCAGCAGCCCACGGAGGAGATCAAGGGAGCAGTCCTTC. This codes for CASSPRRRSREQSF.

The CDR3 sequence: CASSPGDSGRTQYF. CDR3 coding DNA: TGTGCCAGCAGCCCGGGAGATAGCGGGAGAACCCAGTACTTC. This rearrangement joins TRBV4-2 to TRBJ2-5; 9 nucleotides align to TRBD2. The length of the CDR3 is 14 residues. The V segment lost 4 bases and the J segment 8 bases; nucleotides outside the gene matches: 8. Germline loops: CDR1 LGHNA, CDR2 YNFKEQ.

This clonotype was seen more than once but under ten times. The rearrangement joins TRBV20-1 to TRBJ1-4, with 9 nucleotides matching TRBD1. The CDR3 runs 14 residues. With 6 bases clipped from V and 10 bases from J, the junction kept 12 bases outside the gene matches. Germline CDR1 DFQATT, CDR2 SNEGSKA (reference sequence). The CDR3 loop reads CSAEIPGQGRKLFF. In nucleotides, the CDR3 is TGCAGTGCGGAGATCCCGGGACAGGGCCGAAAACTGTTTTTT.

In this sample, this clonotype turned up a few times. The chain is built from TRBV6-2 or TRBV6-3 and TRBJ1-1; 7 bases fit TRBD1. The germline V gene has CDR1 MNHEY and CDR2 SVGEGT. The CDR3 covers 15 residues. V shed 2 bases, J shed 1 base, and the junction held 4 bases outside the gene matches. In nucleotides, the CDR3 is TGTGCCAGCAGTTACCCGACAGGGACGAACACTGAAGCTTTCTTT. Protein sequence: CASSYPTGTNTEAFF.

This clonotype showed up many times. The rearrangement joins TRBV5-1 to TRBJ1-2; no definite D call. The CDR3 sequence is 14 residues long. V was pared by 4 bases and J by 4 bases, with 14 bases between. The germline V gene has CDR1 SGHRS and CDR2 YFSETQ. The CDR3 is CASSREGGTYGYTF. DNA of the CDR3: TGCGCCAGCAGCCGGGAGGGAGGCACCTATGGCTACACCTTC.

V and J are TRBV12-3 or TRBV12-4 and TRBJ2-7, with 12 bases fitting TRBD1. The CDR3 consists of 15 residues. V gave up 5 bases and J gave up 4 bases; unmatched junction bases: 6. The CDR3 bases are TGTGCCAGCAGTGTAGGGACAGGGGGCTGGTACGAGCAGTACTTC. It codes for CASSVGTGGWYEQYF.

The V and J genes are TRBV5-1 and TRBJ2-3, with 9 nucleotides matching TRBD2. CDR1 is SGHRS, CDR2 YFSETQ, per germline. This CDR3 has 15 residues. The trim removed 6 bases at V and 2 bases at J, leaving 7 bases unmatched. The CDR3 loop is CASIFSGRITDTQYF. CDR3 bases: TGCGCCAGCATCTTTAGCGGGAGAATCACAGATACGCAGTATTTT.

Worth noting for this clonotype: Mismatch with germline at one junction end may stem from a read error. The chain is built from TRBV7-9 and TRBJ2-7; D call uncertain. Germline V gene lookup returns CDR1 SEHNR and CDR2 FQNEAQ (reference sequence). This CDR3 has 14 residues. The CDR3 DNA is TGTGCCAGCAGCTTAATGTCCGACTCCCACGAGCAGTACTTC. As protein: CASSLMSDSHEQYF.

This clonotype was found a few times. The CDR3 region is CASSPGGTDYGYTF. Here the CDR3 DNA reads TGTGCCAGCAGCCCCGGGGGGACAGATTATGGCTACACCTTC. The V call is TRBV3-1, the J call TRBJ1-2; TRBD1 aligns across 7 bases. V shed 4 bases, J shed 5 bases, and the junction held 7 bases outside the gene matches. The CDR3 is made up of 14 amino acids. The germline CDR1 and CDR2 sequences are LGHDT and YNNKEL (reference sequence).